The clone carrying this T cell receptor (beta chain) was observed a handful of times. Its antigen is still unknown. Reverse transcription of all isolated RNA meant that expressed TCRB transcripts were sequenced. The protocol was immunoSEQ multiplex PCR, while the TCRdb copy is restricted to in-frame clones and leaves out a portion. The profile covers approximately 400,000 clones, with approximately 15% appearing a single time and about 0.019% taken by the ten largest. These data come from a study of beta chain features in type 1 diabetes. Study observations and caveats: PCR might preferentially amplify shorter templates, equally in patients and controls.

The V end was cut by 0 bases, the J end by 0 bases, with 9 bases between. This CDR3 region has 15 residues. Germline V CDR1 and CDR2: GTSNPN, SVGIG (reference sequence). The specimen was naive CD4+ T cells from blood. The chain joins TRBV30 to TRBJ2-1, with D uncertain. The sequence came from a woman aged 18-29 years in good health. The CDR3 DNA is TGTGCCTGGAGTGTTGAGTTGAGCTCCTACAATGAGCAGTTCTTC. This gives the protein CAWSVELSSYNEQFF. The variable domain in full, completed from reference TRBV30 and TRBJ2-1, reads SQTIHQWPATLVQPVGSPLSLECTVEGTSNPNLYWYRQAAGRGLQLLFYSVGIGQISSEVPQNLSASRPQDRQFILSSKKLLLSDSGFYLCAWSVELSSYNEQFFGPGTRLTVL.